Listed below are T cell receptor beta chains from one sample, sequenced in a study of CD8 T cells in ankylosing spondylitis. TCRdb fed the 5' RACE reads into MiXCR, producing one record per CDR3 protein. The sample yields about 340,000 distinct CDR3 sequences, 20% seen once. The material sequenced was blood, either unsorted or a sorted T cell fraction (not recorded which). The receptors stem from a male donor with ankylosing spondylitis or in good health (not recorded which). CDR3s include the opening cysteine and the closing phenylalanine or tryptophan. Each record gives: J gene, CDR3 length, D gene, V gene, clone size, CDR3 protein, CDR3 DNA. The D gene is left open where the match is weak. Rows may omit the clone size; those that give it use once, few, many or a size class.

TRBJ1-1	12	NA	TRBV6-5	NA	CATRGGETEAFF	TGTGCCACCAGGGGCGGGGAGACTGAAGCTTTCTTT
TRBJ2-7	14	NA	TRBV13	many	CASSRHRVIYEQYF	TGTGCCAGCAGCCGGCACAGGGTCATCTACGAGCAGTACTTC
TRBJ2-5	15	NA	TRBV6-1	NA	CASSENIGQQETQYF	TGTGCCAGCAGTGAAAATATAGGGCAGCAAGAGACCCAGTACTTC
TRBJ2-2	18	NA	TRBV6-1	few	CASSDYLVGGLNTGELFF	TGTGCCAGCAGTGATTATTTAGTAGGCGGTCTGAACACCGGGGAGCTGTTTTTT
TRBJ2-2	13	NA	TRBV12-3/TRBV12-4	few	CASSSPRVGELFF	TGTGCCAGCAGCAGCCCACGGGTTGGGGAGCTGTTTTTT
TRBJ2-5	13	NA	TRBV11-2	NA	CASRPGGVETQYF	TGTGCCAGCAGGCCAGGGGGGGTGGAGACCCAGTACTTC
TRBJ2-7	13	NA	TRBV15	NA	CATSSKGGFEQYF	TGTGCCACCAGCAGCAAAGGAGGTTTCGAGCAGTACTTC
TRBJ2-7	15	TRBD2	TRBV9	NA	CASSPVAGYHYEQYF	TGTGCCAGCAGCCCCGTAGCGGGGTACCACTACGAGCAGTACTTC
TRBJ2-5	15	TRBD2	TRBV12-3/TRBV12-4	NA	CASSLRSLAGKSQYF	TGTGCCAGCAGTTTGAGGAGCCTAGCGGGGAAGTCCCAGTACTTC
TRBJ2-7	16	TRBD2	TRBV2	NA	CASSEAREGVRDEQYF	TGTGCCAGCAGTGAAGCGCGGGAGGGGGTCCGCGACGAGCAGTACTTC
TRBJ2-7	15	TRBD2	TRBV10-2	few	CASRDTSGGAYEQYF	TGCGCCAGCAGGGACACTAGCGGGGGGGCCTACGAGCAGTACTTC
TRBJ2-3	13	NA	TRBV6-6	few	CASSPDFADTQYF	TGTGCCAGCAGTCCGGACTTCGCGGATACGCAGTATTTT
TRBJ2-7	14	NA	TRBV6-5	NA	CASSNRDNKYEQYF	TGTGCCAGCAGTAACCGGGACAATAAATACGAGCAGTACTTC